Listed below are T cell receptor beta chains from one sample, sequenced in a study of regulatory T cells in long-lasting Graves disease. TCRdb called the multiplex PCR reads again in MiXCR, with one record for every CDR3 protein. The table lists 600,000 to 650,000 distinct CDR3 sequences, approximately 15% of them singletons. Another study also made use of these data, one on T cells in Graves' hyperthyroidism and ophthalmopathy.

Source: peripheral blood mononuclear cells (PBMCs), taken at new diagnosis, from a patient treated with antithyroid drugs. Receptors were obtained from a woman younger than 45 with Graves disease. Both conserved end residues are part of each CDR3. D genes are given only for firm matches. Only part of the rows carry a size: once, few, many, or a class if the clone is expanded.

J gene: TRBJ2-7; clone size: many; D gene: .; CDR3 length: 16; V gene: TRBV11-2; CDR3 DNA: TGTGCCAGCAGCTTTACCCTCGCGACAGGAACTTACGAGCAGTACTTC; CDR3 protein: CASSFTLATGTYEQYF
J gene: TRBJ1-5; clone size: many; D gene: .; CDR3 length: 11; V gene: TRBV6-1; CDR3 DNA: TGTGCCAGCAGTGAAAGTCAGCCCCAGCATTTT; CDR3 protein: CASSESQPQHF
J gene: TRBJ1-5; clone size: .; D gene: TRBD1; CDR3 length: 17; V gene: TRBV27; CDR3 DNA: TGTGCCAGCAGTTTAAGCAGGGGGTCCCCACTGATCTCGCCCCAGCATTTT; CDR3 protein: CASSLSRGSPLISPQHF
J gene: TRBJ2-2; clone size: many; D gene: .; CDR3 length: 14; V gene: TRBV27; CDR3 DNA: TGTGCCATCCTCCGGGAAGCGAACACCGGGGAGCTGTTTTTT; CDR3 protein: CAILREANTGELFF
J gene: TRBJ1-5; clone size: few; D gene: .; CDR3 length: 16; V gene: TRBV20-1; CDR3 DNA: TGCAGTGCTAGAGATGGCGGGAGTTGGAGCAATCAGCCCCAGCATTTT; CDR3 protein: CSARDGGSWSNQPQHF
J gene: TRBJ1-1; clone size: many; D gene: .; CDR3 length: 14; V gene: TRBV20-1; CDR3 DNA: TGCAGTGCTGGACGGGCAGGCATGAACACTGAAGCTTTCTTT; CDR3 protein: CSAGRAGMNTEAFF
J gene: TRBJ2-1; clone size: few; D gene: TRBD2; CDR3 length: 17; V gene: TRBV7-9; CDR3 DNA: TGTGCCAGCAGCATCTCCAGACTAGCCGGCTCCTACAATGAGCAGTTCTTC; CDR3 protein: CASSISRLAGSYNEQFF
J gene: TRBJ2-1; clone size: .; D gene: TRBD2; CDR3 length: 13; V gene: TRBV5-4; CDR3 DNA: TGTGCCAGCAGCCCGGGGGGGCACAGTGAGCAGTTCTTC; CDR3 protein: CASSPGGHSEQFF
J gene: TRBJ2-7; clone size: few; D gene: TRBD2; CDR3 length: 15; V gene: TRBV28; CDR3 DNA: TGTGCCAGCAGTTCCGGGACTAGCGGCTTCTACGAGCAGTACTTC; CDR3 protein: CASSSGTSGFYEQYF
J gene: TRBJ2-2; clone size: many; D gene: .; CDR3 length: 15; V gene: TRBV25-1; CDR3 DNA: TGTGCCAGCAGTGAATTACAGGGGAACACCGGGGAGCTGTTTTTT; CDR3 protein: CASSELQGNTGELFF
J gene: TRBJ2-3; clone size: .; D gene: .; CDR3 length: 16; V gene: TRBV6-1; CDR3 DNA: TGTGCCAGCAGACGGTCAGGACAGTCAGGGTCAGATACGCAGTATTTT; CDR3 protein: CASRRSGQSGSDTQYF